Listed below are T cell receptor beta chains from one sample, sequenced in a study of blood T cell repertoires in COVID-19. Profiled with immunoSEQ multiplex PCR; TCRdb holds only in-frame clones, not every one. The sample records 130,000 to 150,000 clones, about 79% being singletons. The sequencing sample was made of PBMCs or T cells enriched from blood (not recorded which). The receptor source for this set is a man in his fifties or sixties who had recovered from COVID-19. Each CDR3 is given with its conserved first and last residue. Each record gives: clone size, CDR3 length, V gene, D gene, J gene, CDR3 DNA, CDR3 protein. A D gene is named only where the DNA matches it firmly. Clone sizes are given selectively: once, few, many, or a class where the clone is expanded.

clone size: .; CDR3 length: 14; V gene: TRBV3-1/TRBV3-2; D gene: .; J gene: TRBJ1-2; CDR3 DNA: TGTGCCAGCAGCCAAGTACGGACGGACACTAACTACACCTTC; CDR3 protein: CASSQVRTDTNYTF
clone size: .; CDR3 length: 15; V gene: TRBV4-3; D gene: .; J gene: TRBJ2-7; CDR3 DNA: TGCGCCAGCAGCCAAGATTTGACAGGGACTGGCGAGCAGTACTTC; CDR3 protein: CASSQDLTGTGEQYF
clone size: .; CDR3 length: 16; V gene: TRBV18; D gene: TRBD1; J gene: TRBJ1-2; CDR3 DNA: TGTGCCAGCTCACCAGTATCGGGACAGGGATCTTATGGCTACACCTTC; CDR3 protein: CASSPVSGQGSYGYTF
clone size: .; CDR3 length: 16; V gene: TRBV19; D gene: .; J gene: TRBJ1-5; CDR3 DNA: TGTGCCAGTAGTATAGCTAGCGGACTTAGCAATCAGCCCCAGCATTTT; CDR3 protein: CASSIASGLSNQPQHF
clone size: .; CDR3 length: 17; V gene: TRBV19; D gene: TRBD1; J gene: TRBJ1-3; CDR3 DNA: TGTGCCAGTAGTTCGGGACAGGGACTCATCTCTGGAAACACCATATATTTT; CDR3 protein: CASSSGQGLISGNTIYF
clone size: few; CDR3 length: 19; V gene: TRBV30; D gene: TRBD1; J gene: TRBJ1-2; CDR3 DNA: TGTGCCTGGAGCGATCAGAGGGGGGACAGGGGCCTTGCCGCCTATGGCTACACCTTC; CDR3 protein: CAWSDQRGDRGLAAYGYTF
clone size: .; CDR3 length: 15; V gene: TRBV24-1; D gene: TRBD1; J gene: TRBJ1-2; CDR3 DNA: TGTGCCACCCTCAATGACAGGGGGCTAGAGAATGGCTACACCTTC; CDR3 protein: CATLNDRGLENGYTF
clone size: .; CDR3 length: 15; V gene: TRBV19; D gene: TRBD1; J gene: TRBJ2-7; CDR3 DNA: TGTGCCAGTAAGTTCGGCAGGGGGAATACCTACGAGCAGTACTTC; CDR3 protein: CASKFGRGNTYEQYF
clone size: .; CDR3 length: 15; V gene: TRBV21-1; D gene: .; J gene: TRBJ2-1; CDR3 DNA: TGTGCCAGCAGCACCTGGGACAGCTCCTACAATGAGCAGTTCTTC; CDR3 protein: CASSTWDSSYNEQFF
clone size: .; CDR3 length: 14; V gene: TRBV1; D gene: .; J gene: TRBJ2-7; CDR3 DNA: TGCACCAGCAGCCACCACAGGGTCTCCTACGAGCAGTACTTC; CDR3 protein: CTSSHHRVSYEQYF
clone size: .; CDR3 length: 16; V gene: TRBV4-1; D gene: .; J gene: TRBJ1-1; CDR3 DNA: TGCGCCAGCAGCCAATGGGCCACGGCAGCGAACACTGAAGCTTTCTTT; CDR3 protein: CASSQWATAANTEAFF
clone size: .; CDR3 length: 12; V gene: TRBV4-1; D gene: TRBD2; J gene: TRBJ2-1; CDR3 DNA: TGCGCCAGCCGCAGTTCCGGGGGGAGGCAGTTCTTC; CDR3 protein: CASRSSGGRQFF
clone size: .; CDR3 length: 17; V gene: TRBV6-4; D gene: TRBD1; J gene: TRBJ2-6; CDR3 DNA: TGTGCCAGCAGTGAACAGGGGAGCTACTCTGGGGCCAACGTCCTGACTTTC; CDR3 protein: CASSEQGSYSGANVLTF
clone size: .; CDR3 length: 14; V gene: TRBV6-2/TRBV6-3; D gene: TRBD1; J gene: TRBJ1-1; CDR3 DNA: TGTGCCAGCAGTTATCAGGGGGTAGTCACTGAAGCTTTCTTT; CDR3 protein: CASSYQGVVTEAFF
clone size: .; CDR3 length: 17; V gene: TRBV19; D gene: .; J gene: TRBJ2-2; CDR3 DNA: TGTGCCAGTAGTATAGGTTTTGGCAGGGGGAACACCGGGGAGCTGTTTTTT; CDR3 protein: CASSIGFGRGNTGELFF
clone size: .; CDR3 length: 16; V gene: TRBV4-1; D gene: TRBD1; J gene: TRBJ2-2; CDR3 DNA: TGCGCCAGCAGCCAAGGACAGGGGGCCAACACCGGGGAGCTGTTTTTT; CDR3 protein: CASSQGQGANTGELFF
clone size: .; CDR3 length: 14; V gene: TRBV5-6; D gene: .; J gene: TRBJ2-7; CDR3 DNA: TGTGCCAGCAGCTTGGTAGACACAACCTACGAGCAGTACTTC; CDR3 protein: CASSLVDTTYEQYF
clone size: once; CDR3 length: 17; V gene: TRBV28; D gene: TRBD1; J gene: TRBJ1-1; CDR3 DNA: TGTGCCAGCAGTTTGGACATGCTCTCACAGGGGGGGAGGAAAGCTTTCTTT; CDR3 protein: CASSLDMLSQGGRKAFF
clone size: .; CDR3 length: 18; V gene: TRBV4-3; D gene: TRBD2; J gene: TRBJ2-1; CDR3 DNA: TGCGCCAGCAGCCAAGACCTAGCGGGGGGGCTCCTGGACAATGAGCAGTTCTTC; CDR3 protein: CASSQDLAGGLLDNEQFF
clone size: few; CDR3 length: 15; V gene: TRBV18; D gene: .; J gene: TRBJ2-3; CDR3 DNA: TGTGCCAGCTCATTACAAACAGGGACCACAGATACGCAGTATTTT; CDR3 protein: CASSLQTGTTDTQYF
clone size: .; CDR3 length: 16; V gene: TRBV5-1; D gene: TRBD1; J gene: TRBJ1-3; CDR3 DNA: TGCGCCAGCAGCGTAGACAGGGGGCTCCACGGAAACACCATATATTTT; CDR3 protein: CASSVDRGLHGNTIYF
clone size: .; CDR3 length: 15; V gene: TRBV6-2/TRBV6-3; D gene: TRBD1; J gene: TRBJ1-2; CDR3 DNA: TGTGCCAGCAGTCCCGACAGGGGGCATAACTATGGCTACACCTTC; CDR3 protein: CASSPDRGHNYGYTF
clone size: .; CDR3 length: 14; V gene: TRBV5-1; D gene: TRBD1; J gene: TRBJ2-5; CDR3 DNA: TGCGCCAGCAGCTCGGGACAGGAAAGGGAGACCCAGTACTTC; CDR3 protein: CASSSGQERETQYF
clone size: .; CDR3 length: 15; V gene: TRBV3-1/TRBV3-2; D gene: TRBD1; J gene: TRBJ2-1; CDR3 DNA: TGTGCCAGCAGCCAAGGGACAGGGGGCATCTATGAGCAGTTCTTC; CDR3 protein: CASSQGTGGIYEQFF
clone size: .; CDR3 length: 16; V gene: TRBV5-6; D gene: TRBD2; J gene: TRBJ2-3; CDR3 DNA: TGTGCCAGCAGTTTCATAGCGGGGGCGAGCACAGATACGCAGTATTTT; CDR3 protein: CASSFIAGASTDTQYF
clone size: .; CDR3 length: 14; V gene: TRBV14; D gene: .; J gene: TRBJ2-7; CDR3 DNA: TGTGCCAGCAGCCTACACCACAGTTCCCACGAGCAGTACTTC; CDR3 protein: CASSLHHSSHEQYF
clone size: .; CDR3 length: 14; V gene: TRBV7-6; D gene: TRBD1; J gene: TRBJ2-7; CDR3 DNA: TGTGCCAGCAGCCCGGACAGGGGCCCCTACGAGCAGTACTTC; CDR3 protein: CASSPDRGPYEQYF